Listed here are 2 T cell receptor beta chains from one sample, sequenced in a study of control samples from healthy donors and cancer patients. Here immunoSEQ multiplex PCR was the method, and the copy in TCRdb shows in-frame clones only, minus some. The table records approximately 90,000 clones, roughly 86% of them present only once. Material: blood. These receptors all stem from a man aged 25-40 years in good health.

The DNA of the CDR3 is TGTGCCAGCAGAGATGGACAGGGTGTCCACAATGAGCAGTTCTTC. Protein sequence: CASRDGQGVHNEQFF. The chain combines TRBV2 with TRBJ2-1, with 8 bases that match TRBD1. Germline-derived CDR1 and CDR2 are SNHLY and FYNNEI. The CDR3 runs 15 residues. J was trimmed by 5 bases and V by 6 bases; bases with no gene match: 9.

The V gene is TRBV29-1, the J gene TRBJ2-1; TRBD2 agrees at 15 bases. Trimming at V came to 6 bases and at J to 3 bases, leaving 6 bases not matched to a gene. There are 16 residues in the CDR3. Germline V CDR1 and CDR2: SQVTM, ANQGSEA. The CDR3 nucleotides read TGCAGCGTCGACGGACTAGCGGGGGGGAACTACAATGAGCAGTTCTTC. The encoded protein is CSVDGLAGGNYNEQFF.